This TCR beta chain was found in a study of T cell repertoires in ileal Crohn's disease. Germline V gene sequence: CDR1 MRHNA, CDR2 SNTAGT. CDR3 size: 18 residues. V shed 2 bases and J 2 bases; nucleotides not matched to a gene: 9. Time point noted: neoterminal ileum biopsy at postoperative endoscopy, about 6 months after surgery. Here immunoSEQ multiplex PCR was the method, and the copy in TCRdb shows in-frame clones only, minus some. The sample lists about 11,000 clones, over 55% occurring once. V usage is TRBV6-4 and J usage is TRBJ2-3; TRBD2 matches 11 bases. The TCR comes from an adult with Crohn's disease. Sequenced material: ileal tissue. The CDR3 reads CASSDGGTSGGSTDTQYF. DNA for the CDR3: TGTGCCAGCAGTGACGGTGGGACTAGCGGAGGCTCCACAGATACGCAGTATTTT.